This TCR beta chain stems from a study of vaccination and CD4 T cells after COVID-19. This CDR3 region has 16 residues. Between the trimmed V and J ends, which lost 0 bases and 4 bases, there was a span of 10 bases. CDR1 and CDR2 from the germline V gene are MNHEY and SVGAGI. Details on this clonotype: What it binds is unknown.

Oncomine TCR Beta short-read sequencing was applied to DNA from cultured CD4+ T cells. Someone extracted genomic DNA from cultured CD4+ T cells. TCRdb processed the PCR reads anew with MiXCR; each CDR3 protein has one entry. The sample includes around 20,000 distinct CDR3 sequences, roughly three fifths of them seen just once. Regarding treatment: roughly 10-day PBMC culture with coronavirus spike peptide pools or control peptides (ViraFEST assay). V is TRBV6-5 and J is TRBJ2-6; D gene uncertain. This material consisted of CD4+ T cells from blood, cultured in vitro, taken after SARS-CoV-2 vaccination. This sequence originates from a human donor who received a COVID-19 vaccine. This CDR3 is CASSYSLGSGANVLTF. The CDR3, as DNA: TGTGCCAGCAGTTACTCGTTAGGGTCCGGGGCCAACGTCCTGACTTTC.